This TCR beta chain emerged from a study of cytomegalovirus exposure and HLA in healthy donors. Whole-study results and caveats: Later analysis identified about 18,000 TCR beta sequences associated with HLA alleles, using a false discovery rate threshold of 0.05. As was reported, the classifier diagnosed cytomegalovirus status with high specificity and sensitivity. Generally TCR sequences proved uncommon, though certain public TCRs appeared in numerous donors.

CDR3 size: 14 residues. CDR1 is SGHRS, CDR2 YFSETQ, per germline. Trimming pared 4 bases from V and 2 bases from J, leaving 11 bases between. Concerning this clone: No antigen is known for it.

It was with 60 Vbeta and 13 Jbeta primers that the PCR ran. The protocol was immunoSEQ multiplex PCR, while the TCRdb copy is restricted to in-frame clones and leaves out a portion. The sample lists about 150,000 clones, roughly 70% occurring once. This receptor was identified in a man younger than 40 in good health and CMV-seronegative. This rearrangement joins TRBV5-1 to TRBJ2-3, with a weak D call TRBD1 (6 bases). The sample taken for sequencing was PBMCs. For the CDR3, the DNA is TGCGCCAGCAGCCAAACAGGGATCACAGATACGCAGTATTTT. Translated: CASSQTGITDTQYF.